The source of this T cell receptor beta chain is a study of identical twins. In its sample, this clonotype was seen many times. Trimming took 2 bases from V and 9 from J, leaving 8 bases between them. The CDR3 covers 11 residues. From germline, CDR1 is SQVTM and CDR2 ANQGSEA. A single record per CDR3 protein comes from TCRdb applying MiXCR to the 5' RACE reads. This table holds about 530,000 distinct CDR3 sequences, 15% found once. The same data also contributed to another study, on yellow fever vaccine responses in identical twins.

Sequenced input: CD4+ T cells sorted from blood. The chain recombines TRBV29-1 with TRBJ2-1, with unresolved D. The receptor was isolated from a woman under 30 in good health. CDR3 loop: CSVEPGSEQFF. CDR3 bases: TGCAGCGTTGAACCGGGTAGTGAGCAGTTCTTC.